The clone carrying this T cell receptor (beta chain) has a handful of counts. What it binds is not known. These data come from a study of human T cells and chemical hapten exposure. Study findings and constraints: Alopecia affecting every donor means their immune response may not match healthy people's.

TCRdb itself ran the RACE reads through MiXCR, one entry per CDR3 protein. There are approximately 260,000 distinct CDR3 sequences in the sample; about 9.4% occur only once, and approximately 2.2% lies in the top ten. Germline V lookup: CDR1 SGHRS, CDR2 YFSETQ. V was cut by 4 bases and J by 6 bases, with 18 bases left in between. The CDR3 runs to 15 residues. Time point: pre-sensitization, week 0. Stated treatment: therapeutic diphenylcyclopropenone sensitization with weekly scalp DPC. The study enrolled 18 to 70-year-old alopecia patients suitable for DPC. The TCR was taken from a woman in her 40s with alopecia areata. Some clones in this sample may be carry-over from other donors' samples. Sample: whole blood, taken in connection with sensitization to the hapten diphenylcyclopropenone (DPC). V usage is TRBV5-1 and J usage is TRBJ2-3, with TRBD1 as a possible D gene (5 bases). CDR3 sequence: CASSPRTPHVDTQYF. In nucleotides, the CDR3 is TGCGCCAGCAGCCCCCGGACACCCCATGTGGATACGCAGTATTTT.